This TCR beta chain was found in a study of blood T cell repertoires in COVID-19. Original handling: Estimation of nucleated cell counts relied on the amplification of reference gene primers. Some clones are missing from TCRdb's copy, which holds only in-frame ones; the method was immunoSEQ multiplex PCR. That table supplies the V and J calls and clone size; D and trimming were determined from the DNA. The sample consists of some 120,000 clones, about 87% of them appearing once. This CDR3 is 19 amino acids long. Per germline, CDR1 SGHTA and CDR2 FQGNSA. The V gene end was trimmed by 5 bases and the J gene end by 5 bases; junction bases not matched to a gene: 16.

The TCR sequence derives from a woman in her forties or fifties with acute or convalescent COVID-19. The sample consisted of peripheral blood. This rearrangement joins TRBV7-2 to TRBJ2-1; 12 bases are shared with TRBD2. The CDR3 protein is CASSRWAITSGGTHNEQFF. CDR3 bases: TGTGCCAGCAGCCGCTGGGCAATAACTAGCGGGGGGACACACAATGAGCAGTTCTTC.